The 22 T cell receptor beta chains below were found in one sample sequenced in a study of T cells after yellow fever vaccination. TCRdb called the 5' RACE reads again in MiXCR, with one record for every CDR3 protein. Of approximately 450,000 distinct CDR3 sequences in the sample, 15% to 20% were seen once. The source was PBMCs, collected before the yellow fever booster vaccination. The receptors originated from a man younger than 35 who received the YFV17D yellow fever vaccine.

V is TRBV28 and J is TRBJ2-1; D is unresolved. The CDR3 covers 13 residues. The ends were cut back, 5 bases at V and 3 bases at J, with 8 bases in the middle. Germline assignment: CDR1 MDHEN and CDR2 SYDVKM. CDR3 nucleotides: TGTGCCAGCAGTCAGAGAAACTACAATGAGCAGTTCTTC. Translating it yields CASSQRNYNEQFF.

The rearrangement joins TRBV12-3 or TRBV12-4 to TRBJ1-2; the match to TRBD1 covers 9 bases. The length of the CDR3 is 17 residues. Trimming removed 3 bases from V and 4 bases from J; junction bases left unmatched: 12. CDR3 nucleotide sequence: TGTGCCAGCAGTTTGGAAACCGGGACAGGGACGGGCTATGGCTACACCTTC. This codes for CASSLETGTGTGYGYTF.

This clonotype was observed a handful of times. J is TRBJ1-2 and V is TRBV20-1, with no clear D. V was clipped by 6 bases and J by 4 bases, with 12 bases between them. The CDR3 extends over 12 amino acids. The germline V gene has CDR1 DFQATT and CDR2 SNEGSKA (reference sequence). DNA of the CDR3: TGCAGTGCCCCATATGCGGGCTATGGCTACACCTTC. Translated: CSAPYAGYGYTF.

V usage is TRBV4-2 and J usage is TRBJ2-1; 10 bases match TRBD2. V lost 3 bases to trimming and J lost 8 bases; unmatched junction nucleotides: 19. The germline CDR1 and CDR2 sequences are LGHNA and YNFKEQ. The CDR3 has 19 amino acids. The CDR3 DNA is TGTGCCAGCAGCCATAAAGGTGGGCTAGCGGGGGACGGGCCTGATGAGCAGTTCTTC. Translating it yields CASSHKGGLAGDGPDEQFF.

V usage is TRBV7-6 and J usage is TRBJ2-1; no clear D. The CDR3 spans 13 residues. CDR1 SGHVS and CDR2 FNYEAQ come from the germline V gene. The ends were cut back, 5 bases at V and 9 bases at J, with 14 bases in the middle. CDR3 sequence (DNA): TGTGCCAGCAGCCCCCCTGCGGATACTGAGCAGTTCTTC. Translated: CASSPPADTEQFF.

Ten or more counts support this clonotype. A much bigger clone sits one base away, suggesting this may be a read error. The V gene is TRBV4-1, the J gene TRBJ1-1, with D hard to call. CDR1 and CDR2 from the germline V gene are MGHRA and YSYEKL. This CDR3 is built from 12 residues. Deletions cut 0 bases from V and 1 base from J, with 0 bases between. The CDR3 region has the DNA TGCGCCAGCAGCCAAGAGAACACTGAAGCTTTCTTT. Encoded protein: CASSQENTEAFF.

This chain links TRBV4-3 with TRBJ1-5; D perhaps matches TRBD1 (6 bases). Trimming left V 3 bases short and J 3 bases short, with 12 bases between. The CDR3 is 15 amino acids. Per the germline V gene, CDR1 is LGHNA and CDR2 is YSLEER. The CDR3 protein is CASSQGGAVNQPQHF. The CDR3, as DNA: TGCGCCAGCAGCCAGGGGGGGGCGGTCAATCAGCCCCAGCATTTT.

V gene TRBV20-1 combines with J gene TRBJ1-2, with 10 positions matching TRBD1. Trimming took 3 bases from V and 2 from J; bases not matched to a gene: 6. The germline gives CDR1 DFQATT, CDR2 SNEGSKA (reference sequence). The CDR3 is made up of 15 amino acids. The CDR3 loop reads CSASDRGQRNYGYTF. Here the CDR3 DNA reads TGCAGTGCTAGCGACAGGGGGCAGCGGAACTATGGCTACACCTTC.

This clonotype was found a few times. This chain joins TRBV12-3 or TRBV12-4 and TRBJ1-5; no clear D. V shed 5 bases and J shed 2 bases, with 13 bases lying between them. The CDR3 loop spans 15 amino acids. The CDR3, as DNA: TGTGCCAGCAGTCATACGGCCGCCGGCAATCAGCCCCAGCATTTT. Translated, it gives CASSHTAAGNQPQHF.

J is TRBJ1-4 and V is TRBV6-5; D unresolved. Looked up from germline, CDR1 is MNHEY and CDR2 is SVGAGI. The CDR3 covers 13 residues. The V end was cut by 6 bases, the J end by 8 bases, with 13 bases between. The chain's CDR3 is CASRTPAGEKLFF. DNA for the CDR3: TGTGCCAGCAGGACGCCGGCCGGAGAAAAACTGTTTTTT.

As for this clonotype: Relative to the germline gene, one junction end is altered; a read error may explain this. As DNA, the CDR3 is TGTGCTAGCAGTCTACGTACCGGACTAGCTCATAATGAGCAGTTCTTC. As protein: CASSLRTGLAHNEQFF. The J gene is TRBJ2-1, the V gene TRBV7-7; 8 bases line up with TRBD2. The CDR3 contains 16 residues. Germline CDR1 SSHAT, CDR2 FNYEAQ (reference sequence). The complete variable domain, with remaining parts taken from reference TRBV7-7 and TRBJ2-1, reads GAGVSQSPRYKVTKRGQDVTLRCDPISSHATLYWYQQALGQGPEFLTYFNYEAQPDKSGLPSDRFSAERPEGSISTLTIQRTEQRDSAMYRCASSLRTGLAHNEQFFGPGTRLTVL.

This clonotype turned up a few times. In nucleotides, the CDR3 is TGTGCCAGCAGTTACTCGAGTGGGACAGGCACCTACGAGCAGTACTTC. Protein product: CASSYSSGTGTYEQYF. J is TRBJ2-7 and V is TRBV6-5, with TRBD1 identical over 8 bases. This CDR3 spans 16 amino acids. Looked up from germline, CDR1 is MNHEY and CDR2 is SVGAGI. Trimming took 0 bases from V and 2 from J; bases not matched to a gene: 6.

This clonotype has only a few counts. The gene calls are TRBV6-2 or TRBV6-3 and TRBJ2-7, with D tentatively TRBD1 (5 bases). Trimming removed 0 bases at V and 5 bases at J, with 8 bases between. CDR1 MNHEY and CDR2 SVGEGT come from the germline V gene. This CDR3 region has 13 residues. The CDR3 DNA is TGTGCCAGCAGTTACTCGTTCAGGGACGAGCAGTACTTC. It yields the protein CASSYSFRDEQYF.

This clonotype was recorded a few times. The chain joins TRBV6-4 to TRBJ2-1; 7 bases match TRBD2. This CDR3 contains 12 residues. CDR1 MRHNA and CDR2 SNTAGT come from the germline V gene. Trimming took 0 bases from V and 14 from J; bases not matched to a gene: 4. The CDR3 DNA sequence: TGTGCCAGCAGTGACTCGGAGACTAGCAAGTTCTTC. Amino acid sequence: CASSDSETSKFF.

This clonotype has only a few counts. This chain connects TRBV7-2 to TRBJ1-1, with a possible D match to TRBD1 (5 bases). Germline V gives CDR1 SGHTA, CDR2 FQGNSA. CDR3 length: 13 amino acids. V lost 2 bases to trimming and J lost 5 bases, with 9 bases between them. In DNA form, the CDR3 reads TGTGCCAGCAGCTTAATGGGGGTGACTGAAGCTTTCTTT. It translates to CASSLMGVTEAFF.

With regard to this clonotype: One end of the junction varies from germline; a read error may be responsible. V gene TRBV20-1 combines with J gene TRBJ1-4; tentative D call: TRBD1 (6 bases). Germline V gene data show CDR1 as DFQATT and CDR2 as SNEGSKA (reference sequence). This CDR3 has 15 residues. The CDR3 is CSARDPGGADEKPFF. CDR3 nucleotide sequence: TGCAGTGCTAGAGATCCCGGGGGCGCGGATGAAAAACCGTTTTTT.

The rearrangement uses TRBV10-3 and TRBJ2-3, with TRBD2 matching 14 bases. Germline loops: CDR1 ENHRY, CDR2 SYGVKD. With 6 bases clipped from V and 5 bases from J, the junction kept 7 bases outside the gene matches. CDR3 length: 16 amino acids. CDR3 DNA: TGTGCCATCAGCGGGACTAGCGGGGGTTTTGGAGATACGCAGTATTTT. Residues: CAISGTSGGFGDTQYF.

The chain uses TRBV20-1 and TRBJ1-1; D may be TRBD1 (6 bases). Germline lookup yields CDR1 DFQATT and CDR2 SNEGSKA (reference sequence). V lost 3 bases and J lost 3, with 11 bases in between. CDR3 size: 13 residues. The CDR3 spells CSASGQTDTEAFF. CDR3 nucleotides: TGCAGTGCTAGTGGACAGACCGACACTGAAGCTTTCTTT.

The rearrangement links TRBV27 to TRBJ1-1; no clear D. Germline V gene lookup returns CDR1 MNHEY and CDR2 SMNVEV (reference sequence). The ends were cut back, 7 bases at V and 1 base at J, with 16 bases in the middle. The CDR3 is 15 amino acids. CDR3 bases: TGTGCCAGCACGTCCGCCAGGCGGGGGAACACTGAAGCTTTCTTT. Residues: CASTSARRGNTEAFF.

In its sample, this clonotype was seen a few times. This chain links TRBV5-1 with TRBJ2-1; D remains ambiguous. V lost 0 bases, J lost 8 bases, and 9 bases lay in between. CDR1 and CDR2 (germline): SGHRS, YFSETQ. The CDR3 runs 13 residues. CDR3 residues: CASSLVLGYEQFF. The DNA of the CDR3 is TGCGCCAGCAGCTTGGTGCTGGGGTATGAGCAGTTCTTC.

The chain carries TRBV12-3 or TRBV12-4 and TRBJ2-2; 7 positions agree with TRBD1. CDR3 length: 17 amino acids. V was pared by 6 bases and J by 1 base, with 11 bases of the junction left unmatched. CDR3 DNA sequence: TGTGCCAGCAGACCCGCAGACAGGGTATGGAACACCGGGGAGCTGTTTTTT. Its translation is CASRPADRVWNTGELFF.

The chain combines TRBV28 with TRBJ1-6; no reliable D call. The length of the CDR3 is 11 residues. Germline CDR1 and CDR2: MDHEN and SYDVKM. V shed 3 bases and J shed 10 bases, with 4 bases lying between them. This chain's CDR3 is CASSFESPLHF. In DNA form, the CDR3 reads TGTGCCAGCAGTTTCGAATCACCCCTCCACTTT.